The present T cell receptor beta chain was sequenced within a study of T cells in localized non-small cell lung cancer. V was trimmed by 7 bases and J by 3 bases, leaving 10 bases between them. Germline V gives CDR1 DFQATT, CDR2 SNEGSKA (reference sequence). The CDR3 contains 11 residues. Note on this clone: Antigen specificity is unknown.

Some clones are missing from TCRdb's copy, which holds only in-frame ones; the method was immunoSEQ multiplex PCR. Of about 23,000 clones in the sample, about nine tenths were seen once. Findings and limits, study-wide: There was higher T cell clonality in uninvolved adjacent lung than in tumor, and it was highest there. Multi-region tumor sequencing was not done, so intratumor heterogeneity could not be excluded. Elevated blood T cell density was associated with longer overall survival.

V gene TRBV20-1 combines with J gene TRBJ2-7; D is possibly TRBD1 (6 bases). Sequencing was performed on peripheral blood, taken before any cancer treatment. This TCR was recovered from a woman aged 35-75 years with stage I lung adenocarcinoma. DNA for the CDR3: TGCAGTGGGGGCAGGGGCTACGAGCAGTACTTC. Amino acids: CSGGRGYEQYF.